Listed below are T cell receptor beta chains from one sample, sequenced in a study of blood T cell repertoires in COVID-19. Sequenced by immunoSEQ multiplex PCR; TCRdb stores in-frame clones only, minus some. The sample shows under 300,000 clones, approximately 88% of them seen only once. Sequencing used peripheral blood. These receptors were obtained from a woman in her 30s with acute or convalescent COVID-19. Each CDR3 is given with its conserved first and last residue. The D gene is left open where the match is weak. Where a row states a size, it is once, few, many or the class of an expanded clone; other rows omit it.

j_call v_call d_call clone_size cdr3_aa cdr3_nt
TRBJ2-3 TRBV6-6 - - CASRPTGSSTDTQYF TGTGCCAGCAGGCCGACAGGTTCTAGCACAGATACGCAGTATTTT
TRBJ2-5 TRBV7-9 TRBD2 once CASSLGLAAVYQETQYF TGTGCCAGCAGCTTAGGACTAGCGGCTGTGTACCAAGAGACCCAGTACTTC
TRBJ2-1 TRBV18 TRBD2 - CASSPPLAGSGNEQFF TGTGCCAGCTCACCACCCCTAGCGGGAAGTGGAAATGAGCAGTTCTTC
TRBJ2-2 TRBV9 - - CASSVGLERTGELFF TGTGCCAGCAGCGTAGGGCTAGAGAGGACCGGGGAGCTGTTTTTT
TRBJ1-1 TRBV10-2 - once CASKRTGISEAFF TGCGCCAGCAAACGAACAGGGATCTCTGAAGCTTTCTTT
TRBJ1-3 TRBV6-5 TRBD1 - CASSPTGANGNTIYF TGTGCCAGCAGTCCTACAGGGGCGAATGGAAACACCATATATTTT
TRBJ2-6 TRBV11-2 - - CASSLDSGFSGANVLTF TGTGCCAGCAGCTTAGACAGCGGGTTCTCTGGGGCCAACGTCCTGACTTTC
TRBJ2-3 TRBV29-1 - few CSVMTGGTDTQYF TGCAGCGTCATGACAGGCGGCACAGATACGCAGTATTTT
TRBJ2-1 TRBV21-1 - - CASSLAGGYNEQFF TGTGCCAGCAGCCTAGCGGGAGGTTACAATGAGCAGTTCTTC
TRBJ1-2 TRBV6-5 - - CASSRGQLDYGYTF TGTGCCAGCAGCCGGGGACAACTAGACTACGGCTACACCTTC
TRBJ2-2 TRBV3-1/TRBV3-2 TRBD2 - CASSLGLTGFSNTGELFF TGTGCCAGCAGCCTGGGACTAACGGGTTTCTCGAACACCGGGGAGCTGTTTTTT
TRBJ2-1 TRBV21-1 - few CASSKYLREGLVSSYNEQFF TGTGCCAGCAGCAAATATCTACGGGAGGGCCTCGTAAGCTCCTACAATGAGCAGTTCTTC
TRBJ1-5 TRBV3-1/TRBV3-2 - - CASSHEPGEKNQPQHF TGTGCCAGCAGCCATGAACCAGGGGAGAAGAATCAGCCCCAGCATTTT
TRBJ2-3 TRBV7-9 TRBD2 - CASSLSLAGGPSTDTQYF TGTGCCAGCAGCTTGTCCCTAGCGGGAGGGCCAAGCACAGATACGCAGTATTTT
TRBJ2-1 TRBV27 TRBD1 - CASSLPGQGGYNEQFF TGTGCCAGCAGTTTACCGGGACAGGGGGGATACAATGAGCAGTTCTTC
TRBJ1-2 TRBV6-5 TRBD1 - CASSSITGVRYGYTF TGTGCCAGCAGTTCCATAACAGGGGTTCGGTATGGCTACACCTTC
TRBJ2-7 TRBV19 - once CASSGRNRADSYEQYF TGTGCCAGTAGTGGCAGGAACAGGGCAGACTCCTACGAGCAGTACTTC
TRBJ1-4 TRBV12-3/TRBV12-4 TRBD1 - CASSLNRGEKLFF TGTGCCAGCAGTTTAAACAGGGGCGAAAAACTGTTTTTT
TRBJ2-6 TRBV5-1 TRBD1 - CASSTGTGPSGANVLTF TGCGCCAGCAGCACCGGGACAGGTCCCTCTGGGGCCAACGTCCTGACTTTC
TRBJ1-3 TRBV25-1 - - CASSATAASGNTIYF TGTGCCAGCAGTGCCACAGCTGCCTCTGGAAACACCATATATTTT
TRBJ1-6 TRBV19 TRBD1 - CASSISRTGFSYNSPLHF TGTGCCAGTAGTATCTCAAGGACAGGTTTCTCCTATAATTCACCCCTCCACTTT
TRBJ1-5 TRBV7-2 - - CASSTGGRSNQPQHF TGTGCCAGCAGCACTGGTGGGCGCTCCAATCAGCCCCAGCATTTT
TRBJ2-3 TRBV7-9 TRBD2 - CASSSTSGGTDTQYF TGTGCCAGCAGCTCGACTAGCGGGGGCACAGATACGCAGTATTTT
TRBJ2-2 TRBV11-1 - - CASSLAGQWVNTGELFF TGTGCCAGCAGCTTAGCGGGCCAATGGGTGAACACCGGGGAGCTGTTTTTT
TRBJ1-1 TRBV6-6 - - CASSHPAGTVGTEAFF TGTGCCAGCAGTCACCCTGCCGGGACTGTGGGGACTGAAGCTTTCTTT